This T cell receptor (beta chain) emerged from a study of blood T cell repertoires in COVID-19. Data came from immunoSEQ multiplex PCR; TCRdb stores just in-frame clones and leaves some out. In the table there are 250,000 or so clones, approximately 86% of which are singletons. Germline values: CDR1 KGHSH, CDR2 LQKENI. The CDR3 covers 16 residues. V gave up 3 bases and J gave up 9 bases; unmatched junction bases: 13. The chain recombines TRBV18 with TRBJ1-5, with 8 bases identical to TRBD1. Sequencing input: peripheral blood. This receptor was identified in a man aged 25 to 40 with active or convalescent COVID-19. This CDR3 reads CASSPGTGLFPRPQHF. The CDR3 region has the DNA TGTGCCAGCTCACCCGGGACAGGATTATTCCCCCGGCCCCAGCATTTT.